These 18 T cell receptor beta chains were sequenced from one sample in a study of T cells in pancreatic ductal adenocarcinoma. Profiling relied on immunoSEQ multiplex PCR, and the TCRdb table lists in-frame clones only, not all of them. The sample gives just under 5,000 clones, more than 70% of which show up once; roughly 6% is in the top ten. Surgery without prior neoadjuvant therapy was the treatment of the selected pancreatic ductal adenocarcinoma patients. The sample was pancreatic tumor tissue. Every receptor here comes from a human donor with pancreatic ductal adenocarcinoma.

The J gene is TRBJ1-2, the V gene TRBV6-1; possible D gene TRBD1, 6 bases. Germline V gene sequence: CDR1 MNHNS, CDR2 SASEGT. The CDR3 sequence is 14 residues long. Trimming cost V 2 bases and J 4 bases, with 11 bases left between them. The CDR3 sequence: CASSESGDGYGYTF. In DNA form, the CDR3 reads TGTGCCAGCAGTGAATCAGGGGATGGCTATGGCTACACCTTC.

This clone occurred a few times. In DNA, the CDR3 is TGTGCCAGCAGTCCGGACGGCGACGAGCAGTACTTC. This codes for CASSPDGDEQYF. This chain joins TRBV7-9 and TRBJ2-7; D not certain. CDR3 length: 12 residues. The V end was cut by 6 bases, the J end by 5 bases, with 11 bases between. Germline loops: CDR1 SEHNR, CDR2 FQNEAQ (reference sequence).

The rearrangement joins TRBV5-1 to TRBJ2-3, with D possibly TRBD1 on 6 matching bases. V lost 4 bases, J lost 6 bases, and 9 bases lay in between. CDR1 SGHRS and CDR2 YFSETQ come from the germline V gene. CDR3 size: 12 residues. Written as DNA, the CDR3 is TGCGCCAGCAGCGTCGACAGGGATACGCAGTATTTT. As protein: CASSVDRDTQYF.

Judged by abundance, this clone is large. The CDR3 bases are TGCGCCAGCAGCTTAGCGGGAGTCCCACCCGACAATGAGCAGTTCTTC. This translates into CASSLAGVPPDNEQFF. The chain combines TRBV5-1 with TRBJ2-1, with 8 nucleotides matching TRBD2. CDR1 and CDR2 (germline): SGHRS, YFSETQ. This CDR3 has 16 amino acids. The junction had 9 bases not matched to a gene; V was cut back by 2 bases and J by 5 bases.

The count of this clone is one. The genes are TRBV7-2 and TRBJ1-2, with 7 bases that match TRBD1. The length of the CDR3 is 14 residues. Trimming cost V 2 bases and J 3 bases; bases outside gene matches: 3. Germline V lookup: CDR1 SGHTA, CDR2 FQGNSA. The CDR3 region is CASSLTGVDYGYTF. CDR3 DNA: TGTGCCAGCAGCTTAACAGGGGTAGACTATGGCTACACCTTC.

This chain connects TRBV11-2 to TRBJ2-7, with D possibly matching TRBD1 (5 bases). Trimming took off 5 bases at V and 1 base at J, with 15 bases between the two ends. CDR3 length equals 15 residues. Germline CDR1 is SGHAT and CDR2 is FQNNGV. In DNA form, the CDR3 reads TGTGCCAGCAGCCAGCAGGGCTCCTCGTCCTACGAGCAGTACTTC. It specifies CASSQQGSSSYEQYF.

The chain combines TRBV6-4 with TRBJ2-2; the match to TRBD1 covers 8 bases. Germline lookup yields CDR1 MRHNA and CDR2 SNTAGT. After removal of 4 bases from V and 4 bases from J, the junction contained 2 bases not matched to a gene. This CDR3 is built from 14 residues. The CDR3 reads CASSAGQVTGELFF. CDR3 coding DNA: TGTGCCAGCAGTGCGGGACAGGTCACCGGGGAGCTGTTTTTT.

The CDR3 DNA reads TGTGCCAGCAGCGCCTCGACAGGGATCTACGAGCAGTACTTC. Its translation: CASSASTGIYEQYF. The chain recombines TRBV5-4 with TRBJ2-7; 7 bases line up with TRBD1. V shed 4 bases, J shed 3 bases, and the junction held 7 bases outside the gene matches. Looked up from germline, CDR1 is SGHNT and CDR2 is YYREEE (reference sequence). The CDR3 runs 14 residues.

J is TRBJ1-5 and V is TRBV28; possibly TRBD1 for D (5 bases). Trimming cost V 1 base and J 6 bases, with 13 bases left between them. The CDR3 is 15 amino acids. Germline-derived CDR1 and CDR2 are MDHEN and SYDVKM. CDR3 DNA: TGTGCCAGCAGTTTATCAGAGGTAGGGACTCAGCCCCAGCATTTT. Translated, it gives CASSLSEVGTQPQHF.

The V and J genes are TRBV7-8 and TRBJ2-7; D unresolved. Germline CDR1 and CDR2: SGHVS and FQNEAQ. V lost 2 bases and J 9 bases, leaving 11 bases between the germline ends. The CDR3 is 12 residues long. CDR3 coding DNA: TGTGCCAGCAGCTTAACCTTAGGGTGGCAGTACTTC. This encodes CASSLTLGWQYF.

The chain uses TRBV7-9 and TRBJ2-7; D may correspond to TRBD1 or TRBD2 (5 bases each). The CDR3 is made up of 13 amino acids. Germline-derived CDR1 and CDR2 are SEHNR and FQNEAQ (reference sequence). V lost 5 bases, J lost 6 bases, and 14 bases lay in between. The CDR3, as DNA: TGTGCCAGCAGCCCCCGGGGCTGGGCCGAGCAGTACTTC. Amino acid sequence: CASSPRGWAEQYF.

The chain couples TRBV27 to TRBJ1-1; D remains unclear. V gave up 3 bases and J gave up 4 bases, with 12 bases separating them. The CDR3 is 14 amino acids. Per germline, CDR1 MNHEY and CDR2 SMNVEV (reference sequence). In nucleotides, the CDR3 is TGTGCCAGCAGTTTCAGGCCCACGGGCACTGAAGCTTTCTTT. Protein sequence: CASSFRPTGTEAFF.

This clone appeared once. The V and J genes are TRBV28 and TRBJ1-2; 7 bases agree with TRBD1. Germline values: CDR1 MDHEN, CDR2 SYDVKM. The CDR3 has 14 amino acids. V lost 8 bases and J lost 8; bases outside the gene matches: 14. CDR3 bases: TGTGCCAGCCACCGTACAGGGGCGAGGAGAGGCTACACCTTC. Protein sequence: CASHRTGARRGYTF.

The genes are TRBV6-5 and TRBJ2-7; tentatively, D is TRBD1 (6 bases). Germline values: CDR1 MNHEY, CDR2 SVGAGI. The CDR3 totals 16 residues. V lost 0 bases, J lost 2 bases, and 14 bases lay in between. The CDR3, as DNA: TGTGCCAGCAGTTACTCGATACCAGGGGATCCCTACGAGCAGTACTTC. This codes for CASSYSIPGDPYEQYF.

The chain couples TRBV7-8 to TRBJ1-1, with D hard to call. The germline V gene encodes CDR1 SGHVS and CDR2 FQNEAQ. CDR3 size: 15 residues. The V gene lost 1 base and the J gene lost 6 bases, with 15 bases spanning the gap. The CDR3 protein is CASSLGVYESAEAFF. The CDR3, as DNA: TGTGCCAGCAGCTTAGGTGTCTACGAATCGGCTGAAGCTTTCTTT.

The chain combines TRBV4-1 with TRBJ1-1; D not certain. The V gene's germline CDR1 is MGHRA and CDR2 YSYEKL. CDR3 length: 16 residues. V was trimmed by 4 bases and J by 1 base, leaving 16 bases between them. Written as DNA, the CDR3 is TGCGCCAGCAGCCGGCGGGCAGAGGACGAGAACACTGAAGCTTTCTTT. Translation: CASSRRAEDENTEAFF.

This clone was observed a single time. The V and J genes are TRBV9 and TRBJ2-1; the D gene is possibly TRBD2 (5 bases). Trimming left V 2 bases short and J 9 bases short, with 12 bases between. The CDR3 extends over 13 amino acids. Looked up from germline, CDR1 is SGDLS and CDR2 is YYNGEE. The CDR3: CASSVLGEGEQFF. The CDR3 nucleotides read TGTGCCAGCAGCGTCCTCGGTGAGGGTGAGCAGTTCTTC.

The chain carries TRBV10-2 and TRBJ1-5; D remains unclear. Germline CDR1 is WSHSY and CDR2 is SAAADI. The CDR3 contains 14 residues. V lost 2 bases and J lost 4, with 9 bases in between. CDR3 protein: CASSELARNQPQHF. CDR3 DNA sequence: TGCGCCAGCAGTGAGCTAGCCAGGAATCAGCCCCAGCATTTT.